The clone carrying this TCR beta chain has ten or more counts. The antigen is unknown. Unique molecular identifiers were included in an RNA-based 3' RACE TCR library. TCRdb reprocessed the 3' RACE reads with MiXCR, giving one entry per CDR3 protein. Here the sample spans some 38,000 distinct CDR3 sequences, approximately 7% being singletons. The trim removed 3 bases at V and 8 bases at J, leaving 11 bases unmatched. The CDR3 has 15 amino acids. Germline CDR1 SNHLY, CDR2 FYNNEI. These data belong to a study of HIV-infected children after antiretroviral therapy interruption. Turning to the study itself: EBV and CMV exposure was recorded in most children.

Treatment of the sample: PENTA 11 planned treatment interruption arm or continuous ART arm. Participants had taken at least three-drug ART for at least 24 weeks. Naive CD4+ CD45RA+ CD45RO- T cells were FACS-sorted from thawed PBMCs. General study results and limits: Minor non-naive CD45RA+ populations, like EMRA or stem memory, might contaminate naive sorts.

The rearrangement links TRBV2 to TRBJ1-2; 8 bases match TRBD1. This specimen was CD45RA+ CD4+ T cells from PBMCs, pooled from several time points, taken from a donor given antiretroviral therapy, either interrupted or continuous. Subset meaning: naive CD4+ CD45RA+ CD45RO- T cells. The receptor was isolated from a pool of human donors with HIV. This CDR3 is CASSDPGGASRGYTF. CDR3 nucleotide sequence: TGTGCCAGCAGTGACCCAGGGGGCGCAAGCCGAGGCTACACCTTC. Drawing the rest from reference TRBV2 and TRBJ1-2, the complete variable domain is EPEVTQTPSHQVTQMGQEVILRCVPISNHLYFYWYRQILGQKVEFLVSFYNNEISEKSEIFDDQFSVERPDGSNFTLKIRSTKLEDSAMYFCASSDPGGASRGYTFGSGTRLTVV.